A selection of T cell receptor beta chains follows, all from one sample in a study of cytomegalovirus exposure and HLA in healthy donors. Sequencing was performed with immunoSEQ multiplex PCR; in TCRdb, only in-frame clones are kept and a portion is missing. The table lists 120,000 to 150,000 clones, approximately 91% of them singletons. Sequences were obtained from PBMCs. These TCRs come from a man aged 18 to 29 in good health and CMV-seronegative. Both conserved end residues are part of each CDR3. Each record gives: V gene, clone size, D gene, J gene, CDR3 protein, CDR3 DNA. The D gene is left open where the match is weak. A row's size may be missing; if present it is once, few, many or a size class.

v_gene: TRBV25-1
abundance: -
d_gene: -
j_gene: TRBJ1-2
CDR3aa: CASSVTGHPNHYGYTF
CDR3nt: TGTGCCAGCAGTGTGACCGGACACCCCAACCACTATGGCTACACCTTC

v_gene: TRBV6-1
abundance: -
d_gene: -
j_gene: TRBJ1-3
CDR3aa: CASRGGDSGNTIYF
CDR3nt: TGTGCCAGCCGAGGAGGGGACTCTGGAAACACCATATATTTT

v_gene: TRBV6-5
abundance: -
d_gene: TRBD1
j_gene: TRBJ2-1
CDR3aa: CASSQGTGRDEQFF
CDR3nt: TGTGCCAGCAGCCAAGGGACAGGGCGGGATGAGCAGTTCTTC

v_gene: TRBV27
abundance: -
d_gene: -
j_gene: TRBJ2-1
CDR3aa: CASSGTRDEQFF
CDR3nt: TGTGCCAGCAGTGGGACTCGGGATGAGCAGTTCTTC

v_gene: TRBV6-5
abundance: few
d_gene: -
j_gene: TRBJ1-1
CDR3aa: CASSLRNTEAFF
CDR3nt: TGTGCCAGCAGTTTGAGGAACACTGAAGCTTTCTTT

v_gene: TRBV6-5
abundance: -
d_gene: TRBD1
j_gene: TRBJ1-1
CDR3aa: CASTKAGGGDTEAFF
CDR3nt: TGTGCCAGCACCAAAGCAGGGGGCGGGGACACTGAAGCTTTCTTT

v_gene: TRBV9
abundance: -
d_gene: TRBD1
j_gene: TRBJ2-7
CDR3aa: CASSVAPGTGMHEQYF
CDR3nt: TGTGCCAGCAGCGTAGCGCCCGGGACAGGGATGCACGAGCAGTACTTC

v_gene: TRBV19
abundance: -
d_gene: -
j_gene: TRBJ1-5
CDR3aa: CASVPDSFTYSNQPQHF
CDR3nt: TGTGCCAGCGTTCCGGACAGTTTCACTTATAGCAATCAGCCCCAGCATTTT

v_gene: TRBV4-3
abundance: -
d_gene: TRBD1
j_gene: TRBJ1-2
CDR3aa: CASSQTGSYGYTF
CDR3nt: TGCGCCAGCAGCCAGACAGGGAGCTATGGCTACACCTTC

v_gene: TRBV19
abundance: -
d_gene: TRBD2
j_gene: TRBJ2-1
CDR3aa: CASMGTSGSIEQFF
CDR3nt: TGTGCCAGTATGGGGACTAGCGGGAGCATTGAGCAGTTCTTC

v_gene: TRBV19
abundance: -
d_gene: -
j_gene: TRBJ1-5
CDR3aa: CASSIVPGPQHF
CDR3nt: TGTGCCAGTAGTATAGTCCCAGGGCCCCAGCATTTT

v_gene: TRBV5-1
abundance: few
d_gene: TRBD2
j_gene: TRBJ2-5
CDR3aa: CASSLGLAMETQYF
CDR3nt: TGCGCCAGCAGCTTGGGACTAGCGATGGAGACCCAGTACTTC

v_gene: TRBV5-1
abundance: -
d_gene: -
j_gene: TRBJ1-4
CDR3aa: CASSSLRNEKLFF
CDR3nt: TGCGCCAGCAGCAGCCTAAGAAATGAAAAACTGTTTTTT

v_gene: TRBV9
abundance: -
d_gene: -
j_gene: TRBJ2-7
CDR3aa: CASSVGEMGGIGYEQYF
CDR3nt: TGTGCCAGCAGCGTAGGAGAAATGGGCGGGATAGGATACGAGCAGTACTTC

v_gene: TRBV9
abundance: -
d_gene: TRBD1
j_gene: TRBJ1-2
CDR3aa: CASSAPTGAGWYGYTF
CDR3nt: TGTGCCAGCAGCGCCCCAACAGGGGCGGGTTGGTATGGCTACACCTTC

v_gene: TRBV6-6
abundance: -
d_gene: -
j_gene: TRBJ1-1
CDR3aa: CASKLGQFPNTEAFF
CDR3nt: TGTGCCAGCAAGCTCGGACAGTTCCCGAACACTGAAGCTTTCTTT

v_gene: TRBV6-5
abundance: -
d_gene: TRBD1
j_gene: TRBJ1-4
CDR3aa: CASRDRGREKLFF
CDR3nt: TGTGCCAGCAGGGACAGGGGTCGGGAAAAACTGTTTTTT